The 16 T cell receptor beta chains presented below share a single source sample, sequenced in a study of blood T cell repertoires in COVID-19. Sequenced by immunoSEQ multiplex PCR; TCRdb stores in-frame clones only, minus some. The data contain a few hundred thousand clones, around 90% of them seen just once; the ten biggest clones take up around 6.8%. Sequenced input: peripheral blood. The source is a woman aged 25 to 39 with COVID-19, enrolled during active disease.

The chain has TRBV7-2 and TRBJ2-1, with a possible D match to TRBD1 (5 bases). CDR1 is SGHTA and CDR2 is FQGNSA in the germline V gene. Trimming removed 0 bases from V and 6 bases from J, with 18 bases in between. The CDR3 consists of 17 residues. The CDR3 region is CASSLAKLAGLGNEQFF. The CDR3 region has the DNA TGTGCCAGCAGCTTAGCGAAATTGGCAGGGTTAGGCAATGAGCAGTTCTTC.

This clone showed up just once. V is TRBV5-5 and J is TRBJ2-1; D call uncertain. Trimming stripped 0 bases from V and 7 bases from J, with 8 bases between. Germline-derived CDR1 and CDR2 are SGHKS and YYEKEE (reference sequence). The CDR3 loop spans 13 amino acids. In DNA, the CDR3 is TGTGCCAGCAGCTTGGCCATTGCGAATGAGCAGTTCTTC. It translates to CASSLAIANEQFF.

The chain has TRBV6-1 and TRBJ2-5, with D possibly matching TRBD1 (7 bases). The CDR3 totals 14 residues. The V end lost 5 bases, the J end lost 5 bases, and 15 bases lay between the germline ends. The germline CDR1 and CDR2 sequences are MNHNS and SASEGT. Written as DNA, the CDR3 is TGTGCCAGCAGTCCCCCCAGGGGGAGGGAGACCCAGTACTTC. It specifies CASSPPRGRETQYF.

The rearrangement links TRBV7-9 to TRBJ2-2; weak D call: TRBD1 (5 bases). Germline-derived CDR1 and CDR2 are SEHNR and FQNEAQ (reference sequence). The CDR3 covers 11 residues. CDR3 coding DNA: TGTGCGGTAGGGGACACCGGGGAGCTGTTTTTT. Amino acids: CAVGDTGELFF.

The chain combines TRBV11-3 with TRBJ2-5; tentatively, D is TRBD1 (7 bases). From germline, CDR1 is SGHNT and CDR2 YENEEA. The CDR3 has 15 amino acids. V was clipped by 5 bases and J by 1 base, with 14 bases between them. CDR3 region: CASSPRQGLQETQYF. In DNA, the CDR3 is TGTGCCAGCAGCCCGAGACAGGGACTCCAAGAGACCCAGTACTTC.

The chain is built from TRBV2 and TRBJ1-2; 9 bases match TRBD1. The CDR3 runs 16 residues. The V gene's germline CDR1 is SNHLY and CDR2 FYNNEI. Trimming removed 10 bases from V and 7 bases from J; junction bases left unmatched: 19. This CDR3 is CAKTGTGLSLSGGYTF. The CDR3 DNA is TGTGCCAAAACCGGGACAGGGCTATCGCTATCGGGTGGCTACACCTTC.

The rearrangement links TRBV6-5 to TRBJ2-7; D is possibly TRBD1 (6 bases). This CDR3 comprises 15 residues. CDR1 and CDR2 from the germline V gene are MNHEY and SVGAGI. Trimming removed 0 bases from V and 6 bases from J, with 15 bases in between. The CDR3 here is CASSYSGRGTREQYF. The CDR3 region has the DNA TGTGCCAGCAGTTACTCGGGCAGGGGTACGCGCGAGCAGTACTTC.

The CDR3 spells CASSFGGEAIQYF. The CDR3 DNA reads as TGCGCCAGCAGCTTCGGCGGGGAGGCGATTCAGTACTTC. The chain uses TRBV5-1 and TRBJ2-4; the D gene is possibly TRBD2 (6 bases). Per germline, CDR1 SGHRS and CDR2 YFSETQ. The ends were cut back, 2 bases at V and 10 bases at J, with 13 bases in the middle. This CDR3 region has 13 residues.

This clone was observed a few times. The junction departs from the called germline gene at one end, perhaps through a read error. The genes are TRBV7-9 and TRBJ2-7, with 12 bases lining up with TRBD2. The CDR3 is 12 amino acids. Per the germline V gene, CDR1 is SEHNR and CDR2 is FQNEAQ (reference sequence). DNA of the CDR3: TGTGCCACCCAAAGACTAGCGGGAGATTTCGACTTC. Amino acids: CATQRLAGDFDF.

J is TRBJ1-1 and V is TRBV27, with 7 bases fitting TRBD1. The CDR3 extends over 16 amino acids. The germline CDR1 and CDR2 sequences are MNHEY and SMNVEV (reference sequence). V shed 10 bases, J shed 4 bases, and the junction held 18 bases outside the gene matches. The CDR3 loop is CATPRVGGPNLTEAFF. CDR3 bases: TGTGCCACCCCAAGGGTAGGGGGCCCAAACCTCACTGAAGCTTTCTTT.

This sequence joins TRBV7-3 and TRBJ2-5; D not certain. CDR3 length: 14 residues. The germline V gene has CDR1 SGHTA and CDR2 FQGTGA. The ends were cut back, 3 bases at V and 7 bases at J, with 15 bases in the middle. This CDR3 is CASSLLAAYGTQYF. CDR3 nucleotide sequence: TGTGCCAGCAGCTTGCTTGCCGCCTACGGGACCCAGTACTTC.

This chain connects TRBV6-2 or TRBV6-3 to TRBJ1-5; D call uncertain. V lost 7 bases, J lost 2 bases, and 15 bases lay in between. The CDR3 is made up of 15 amino acids. The germline V gene has CDR1 MNHEY and CDR2 SVGEGT. CDR3 in amino acids: CASTPWRDRNQPQHF. The CDR3 DNA sequence: TGTGCCAGCACCCCTTGGAGAGACCGCAATCAGCCCCAGCATTTT.

The chain employs TRBV5-6 and TRBJ1-2, with 7 bases matching TRBD1. This CDR3 comprises 15 residues. Germline V gives CDR1 SGHDT, CDR2 YYEEEE. With 0 bases clipped from V and 7 bases from J, the junction kept 9 bases outside the gene matches. For the CDR3, the DNA is TGTGCCAGCAGCTTGGCCACAGGGGCCCGCCTTGGCTACACCTTC. Translation: CASSLATGARLGYTF.

This chain links TRBV5-1 with TRBJ1-2; 9 bases fit TRBD1. CDR1 is SGHRS, CDR2 YFSETQ, per germline. Trimming cost V 0 bases and J 4 bases; bases outside gene matches: 4. This CDR3 is built from 15 residues. CDR3 amino acids: CASSLGGQGLYGYTF. CDR3 sequence (DNA): TGCGCCAGCAGCTTGGGGGGACAGGGTCTCTATGGCTACACCTTC.

The chain links TRBV28 to TRBJ2-2; D is possibly TRBD1 (6 bases). V was pared by 6 bases and J by 5 bases, with 16 bases between. CDR1 is MDHEN and CDR2 is SYDVKM in the germline V gene. This CDR3 is 15 amino acids long. The CDR3 sequence is CASRYRAVLTGELFF. The CDR3 nucleotides are TGTGCCAGCAGATACAGGGCGGTACTTACCGGGGAGCTGTTTTTT. Looking up the rest from reference TRBV28 and TRBJ2-2 gives the full variable domain: DVKVTQSSRYLVKRTGEKVFLECVQDMDHENMFWYRQDPGLGLRLIYFSYDVKMKEKGDIPEGYSVSREKKERFSLILESASTNQTSMYLCASRYRAVLTGELFFGEGSRLTVL.

V is TRBV30 and J is TRBJ2-4; the match to TRBD1 covers 9 bases. With 1 base clipped from V and 8 bases from J, the junction kept 6 bases outside the gene matches. Germline lookup yields CDR1 GTSNPN and CDR2 SVGIG (reference sequence). CDR3 length: 14 amino acids. The CDR3 DNA follows: TGTGCCTGGAGTGGGGGACAGGGCGCGGACATTCAGTACTTC. This translates into CAWSGGQGADIQYF.